This is a list of T cell receptor beta chains from one sample in a study of shared clonotypes between healthy human individuals. Sequenced by immunoSEQ multiplex PCR; TCRdb stores in-frame clones only, minus some. The table has about 590,000 clones, around 95% seen once. What was sequenced was naive CD8+ T cells sorted from blood. Receptors originate from a woman in her thirties in good health. Each CDR3 is given with its conserved first and last residue. A D gene is named only where the DNA matches it firmly. The size of a clone is reported for some rows only, either as once, few or many, or as a class for expanded clones.

D gene: -
J gene: TRBJ2-7
clone size: -
V gene: TRBV4-1
CDR3 DNA: TGCGCCAGCAGCCAAGGGCTTTCCTCCGGGTACGAGCAGTACTTC
CDR3 protein: CASSQGLSSGYEQYF

D gene: TRBD1
J gene: TRBJ2-5
clone size: -
V gene: TRBV5-6
CDR3 DNA: TGTGCCAGCAGCTTGGTTTGGACAGGGAATGGAGAGACCCAGTACTTC
CDR3 protein: CASSLVWTGNGETQYF

D gene: -
J gene: TRBJ1-1
clone size: -
V gene: TRBV18
CDR3 DNA: TGTGCCAGCTCACCAGACGATGGGGGGAACACTGAAGCTTTCTTT
CDR3 protein: CASSPDDGGNTEAFF

D gene: TRBD1
J gene: TRBJ1-5
clone size: -
V gene: TRBV28
CDR3 DNA: TGTGCCAGCAGTTTACAGGGGGGCAATCAGCCCCAGCATTTT
CDR3 protein: CASSLQGGNQPQHF

D gene: -
J gene: TRBJ2-5
clone size: -
V gene: TRBV9
CDR3 DNA: TGTGCCAGCAGCGCCACAGGGAGCCCTCAAGAGACCCAGTACTTC
CDR3 protein: CASSATGSPQETQYF

D gene: -
J gene: TRBJ2-1
clone size: -
V gene: TRBV2
CDR3 DNA: TGTGCCAGCGGGATTACGACTTACAATGAGCAGTTCTTC
CDR3 protein: CASGITTYNEQFF

D gene: TRBD2
J gene: TRBJ2-7
clone size: -
V gene: TRBV11-3
CDR3 DNA: TGTGCCAGCAGCTTAGAACTAGCGGGAGGCAACGAGCAGTACTTC
CDR3 protein: CASSLELAGGNEQYF

D gene: TRBD1
J gene: TRBJ2-6
clone size: once
V gene: TRBV15
CDR3 DNA: TGTGCCACCAGCAGCCGACAGGGGTGGAAAGGGGCCAACGTCCTGACTTTC
CDR3 protein: CATSSRQGWKGANVLTF

D gene: TRBD1
J gene: TRBJ1-1
clone size: -
V gene: TRBV4-1
CDR3 DNA: TGCGCCAGCAGCCAAGATGGGGACAGACAGTTTGAAGCTTTCTTT
CDR3 protein: CASSQDGDRQFEAFF

D gene: TRBD2
J gene: TRBJ2-1
clone size: -
V gene: TRBV7-9
CDR3 DNA: TGTGCCAGCCTTGTGAGCGGCGGGAGGTACAATGAGCAGTTCTTC
CDR3 protein: CASLVSGGRYNEQFF

D gene: -
J gene: TRBJ2-1
clone size: -
V gene: TRBV4-1
CDR3 DNA: TGCGCCAGCAGCCAACGCAGCTCCTACAATGAGCAGTTCTTC
CDR3 protein: CASSQRSSYNEQFF

D gene: TRBD2
J gene: TRBJ2-3
clone size: -
V gene: TRBV4-2
CDR3 DNA: TGTGCCAGCAGCCAAGAGCTAGCGGGTATCTCTAGCACAGATACGCAGTATTTT
CDR3 protein: CASSQELAGISSTDTQYF

D gene: -
J gene: TRBJ2-1
clone size: -
V gene: TRBV10-1
CDR3 DNA: TGCGCCAGCAGTGTTGGTCCCTACAATGAGCAGTTCTTC
CDR3 protein: CASSVGPYNEQFF

D gene: -
J gene: TRBJ2-3
clone size: -
V gene: TRBV10-3
CDR3 DNA: TGTGCCATCAGTGGGCTGGTTAGCACAGATACGCAGTATTTT
CDR3 protein: CAISGLVSTDTQYF

D gene: TRBD1
J gene: TRBJ2-2
clone size: -
V gene: TRBV28
CDR3 DNA: TGTGCCATCAACGGCATAGCCGGGACAGGGAAGACCGGGGAGCTGTTTTTT
CDR3 protein: CAINGIAGTGKTGELFF